The 18 T cell receptor beta chains reported below all come from one sample, sequenced in a study of blood T cell repertoires in COVID-19. Assay used: immunoSEQ multiplex PCR; TCRdb lists only in-frame clones, some missing. The repertoire has about 200,000 clones, roughly 89% of them found once; the top ten carry approximately 2.3%. The specimen sequenced was PBMCs or T cells enriched from blood (not recorded which). These receptors all come from a woman aged 40 to 55 with acute COVID-19.

The sample holds one count of this clone. V is TRBV9 and J is TRBJ2-1; 12 bases agree with TRBD2. The CDR3 has 18 amino acids. The V segment lost 0 bases and the J segment 3 bases; nucleotides outside the gene matches: 7. The germline V gene has CDR1 SGDLS and CDR2 YYNGEE. The DNA for the CDR3 is TGTGCCAGCAGCGTAGGAACTAGCGGGGGGAATTTCTACAATGAGCAGTTCTTC. This encodes CASSVGTSGGNFYNEQFF.

V gene TRBV4-3 combines with J gene TRBJ2-1; TRBD2 agrees at 7 bases. V shed 0 bases, J shed 9 bases, and the junction held 14 bases outside the gene matches. The germline CDR1 and CDR2 sequences are LGHNA and YSLEER. The CDR3 loop spans 17 amino acids. The CDR3 nucleotides are TGCGCCAGCAGCCAAGATCCCACGAGGGAGGGCCTGACTGAGCAGTTCTTC. Amino acid sequence: CASSQDPTREGLTEQFF.

This clone has more than one count but fewer than ten. This rearrangement joins TRBV4-3 to TRBJ1-3; the D is unclear. Trimming shortened V by 8 bases and J by 0 bases, and 14 bases separated the two germline ends. CDR1 is LGHNA and CDR2 is YSLEER in the germline V gene. This CDR3 has 15 amino acids. CDR3 DNA: TGCGCCAGCTCAAATGATTTGAGCTCTGGAAACACCATATATTTT. Translated: CASSNDLSSGNTIYF.

The rearrangement links TRBV3-1 (or the pseudogene TRBV3-2) to TRBJ2-3; TRBD2 agrees at 7 bases. The CDR3 runs 14 residues. With V trimmed by 5 bases and J by 4 bases, 6 bases remained unmatched. Looked up from germline, CDR1 is LGHDT and CDR2 is YNNKEL (reference sequence). The CDR3 loop reads CASSSRTRSDTQYF. CDR3 coding DNA: TGTGCCAGCAGCTCGAGGACTAGGTCAGATACGCAGTATTTT.

This chain joins TRBV5-1 and TRBJ2-6, with D unclear. Germline V CDR1 and CDR2: SGHRS, YFSETQ. Trimming removed 3 bases from V and 0 bases from J, with 22 bases in between. There are 20 residues in the CDR3. The CDR3: CASSSSGNPSPSSGANVLTF. The CDR3 nucleotides read TGCGCCAGCAGCTCAAGTGGTAACCCTTCCCCCAGCTCTGGGGCCAACGTCCTGACTTTC.

This clone has just a few counts. This rearrangement joins TRBV2 to TRBJ1-5, with 10 bases lining up with TRBD1. This CDR3 has 14 amino acids. The germline V gene encodes CDR1 SNHLY and CDR2 FYNNEI. The V segment lost 9 bases and the J segment 4 bases; nucleotides outside the gene matches: 6. Written as DNA, the CDR3 is TGTGCCAGTAAGGGGACAGGGGAAAATCAGCCCCAGCATTTT. Translating it yields CASKGTGENQPQHF.

This chain joins TRBV18 and TRBJ1-1; TRBD1 aligns across 7 bases. Germline CDR1 and CDR2: KGHSH and LQKENI. J lost 3 bases, V lost 4 bases, and 8 bases had no gene match. CDR3 size: 15 residues. Written as DNA, the CDR3 is TGTGCCAGCTCACGGGAACAGGGGCTGGACACTGAAGCTTTCTTT. Its translation is CASSREQGLDTEAFF.

The chain links TRBV25-1 to TRBJ2-1, with 7 bases matching TRBD2. The germline gives CDR1 MGHDK, CDR2 SYGVNS. J gave up 9 bases and V 5 bases, and 16 bases lay outside the gene matches. This CDR3 has 16 amino acids. The CDR3 sequence: CASSPMRAGRSIEQFF. In nucleotides, the CDR3 is TGTGCCAGCAGTCCCATGCGAGCGGGGCGCTCGATTGAGCAGTTCTTC.

This clone was detected only once. V is TRBV5-5 and J is TRBJ2-5; 7 nucleotides match TRBD1. CDR3 length: 16 residues. V trimming: 3 bases; J trimming: 4 bases; junction bases outside the gene matches: 12. Germline V gives CDR1 SGHKS, CDR2 YYEKEE (reference sequence). The CDR3 DNA reads TGTGCCAGCAGCTCCCGGGACAGCCAGGCGTCAGAGACCCAGTACTTC. Encoded protein: CASSSRDSQASETQYF.

The chain joins TRBV5-1 to TRBJ2-1; D possibly corresponds to TRBD2 (7 bases). This CDR3 is built from 16 residues. The V and J ends lost 3 bases and 9 bases respectively, with 22 bases between them. Germline V gives CDR1 SGHRS, CDR2 YFSETQ. The CDR3 here is CASSSSLGGLNGEQFF. CDR3 DNA: TGCGCCAGCAGCTCGTCCCTGGGGGGGCTGAATGGTGAGCAGTTCTTC. Full variable domain (outside the CDR3, taken from reference TRBV5-1 and TRBJ2-1): KAGVTQTPRYLIKTRGQQVTLSCSPISGHRSVSWYQQTPGQGLQFLFEYFSETQRNKGNFPGRFSGRQFSNSRSEMNVSTLELGDSALYLCASSSSLGGLNGEQFFGPGTRLTVL.

CDR3 sequence: CATGTSLDNEQFF. For the CDR3, the DNA is TGTGCCACTGGGACTAGCCTGGACAATGAGCAGTTCTTC. This chain links TRBV24-1 with TRBJ2-1; TRBD2 matches at 9 bases. J gave up 5 bases and V 10 bases, and 5 bases lay outside the gene matches. Germline-derived CDR1 and CDR2 are KGHDR and SFDVKD. This CDR3 is 13 amino acids long.

This chain connects TRBV29-1 to TRBJ1-2, with D possibly matching TRBD1 (5 bases). V lost 3 bases and J lost 4, with 9 bases in between. The CDR3 is 12 residues long. Germline-derived CDR1 and CDR2 are SQVTM and ANQGSEA. The DNA of the CDR3 is TGCAGCGTTGATGGGGGGGTCTATGGCTACACCTTC. It encodes CSVDGGVYGYTF.

The V call is TRBV7-9, the J call TRBJ2-2; D gene uncertain. The V and J ends lost 1 base and 3 bases respectively, with 3 bases between them. This CDR3 is 13 amino acids long. Germline V gene lookup returns CDR1 SEHNR and CDR2 FQNEAQ (reference sequence). The CDR3 bases are TGTGCCAGCAGCTTAGTAGACACCGGGGAGCTGTTTTTT. Protein product: CASSLVDTGELFF.

This clone was seen just once. This chain links TRBV6-5 with TRBJ2-5, with TRBD2 matching over 9 bases. The junction had 7 bases not matched to a gene; V was cut back by 7 bases and J by 1 base. This CDR3 region has 15 residues. Per germline, CDR1 MNHEY and CDR2 SVGAGI. CDR3 region: CASTALTSGQETQYF. DNA of the CDR3: TGTGCCAGCACCGCCTTGACTAGCGGCCAAGAGACCCAGTACTTC.

The gene calls are TRBV27 and TRBJ2-1; weak D call: TRBD1 (6 bases). Trimming shortened V by 2 bases and J by 6 bases, and 11 bases separated the two germline ends. The CDR3 contains 14 residues. From germline, CDR1 is MNHEY and CDR2 SMNVEV (reference sequence). CDR3 nucleotides: TGTGCCAGCAGTTTAATTGGGGGCCCCAATGAGCAGTTCTTC. This gives the protein CASSLIGGPNEQFF.

The J gene is TRBJ2-1, the V gene TRBV6-2 or TRBV6-3; 11 bases are a match to TRBD2. V gave up 6 bases and J gave up 8 bases; unmatched junction bases: 9. The CDR3 runs 15 residues. Germline V gene sequence: CDR1 MNHEY, CDR2 SVGEGT. The CDR3 nucleotides are TGTGCCAGCAGCCGCCGGGGACTAGCGGTCGATGAGCAGTTCTTC. This translates into CASSRRGLAVDEQFF.

In DNA, the CDR3 is TGCGCCAGCAGCCCCCACGGTAGCGGGGGGGCCCCAGATACGCAGTATTTT. It is translated as CASSPHGSGGAPDTQYF. The chain is built from TRBV5-1 and TRBJ2-3, with 11 bases aligning to TRBD2. This CDR3 spans 17 amino acids. The trim removed 4 bases at V and 4 bases at J, leaving 11 bases unmatched. CDR1 SGHRS and CDR2 YFSETQ come from the germline V gene.

This clone appeared a single time. This chain uses TRBV6-5 with TRBJ2-3; TRBD2 matches 9 bases. V lost 2 bases and J lost 8; bases outside the gene matches: 8. There are 15 residues in the CDR3. CDR1 and CDR2 from the germline V gene are MNHEY and SVGAGI. The CDR3 region has the DNA TGTGCCAGCAGTTACGGGCGGGGGGGCGGCCGTACGCAGTATTTT. Amino acids: CASSYGRGGGRTQYF.